One sample yielded the 26 T cell receptor beta chains listed below, sequenced in a study of CD4+ T cells in melanoma. Using immunoSEQ multiplex PCR, the repertoire was profiled, and TCRdb retains in-frame clones only, with some absent. The sample lists over 100,000 clones, around 92% occurring once. The sample was peripheral blood. The origin of the receptors is a human donor with melanoma.

The gene calls are TRBV5-1 and TRBJ2-2; TRBD1 matches 7 bases. Trimming removed 0 bases from V and 5 bases from J; junction bases left unmatched: 1. In germline, CDR1 is SGHRS, CDR2 YFSETQ. The CDR3 consists of 14 residues. As DNA, the CDR3 is TGCGCCAGCAGCTTGGCACAGGGGACCGGGGAGCTGTTTTTT. This translates into CASSLAQGTGELFF.

This chain joins TRBV28 and TRBJ2-1; D is perhaps TRBD2 (7 bases). This CDR3 is 18 amino acids long. Germline V gene sequence: CDR1 MDHEN, CDR2 SYDVKM. Deletions cut 5 bases from V and 5 bases from J, with 25 bases between. The CDR3 bases are TGTGCCAGCAGTCCGCCCCCCTCGGCGGGGGCGGGGGACAATGAGCAGTTCTTC. The encoded protein is CASSPPPSAGAGDNEQFF. Full variable domain (outside the CDR3, taken from reference TRBV28 and TRBJ2-1): DVKVTQSSRYLVKRTGEKVFLECVQDMDHENMFWYRQDPGLGLRLIYFSYDVKMKEKGDIPEGYSVSREKKERFSLILESASTNQTSMYLCASSPPPSAGAGDNEQFFGPGTRLTVL.

This clone came up a few times. This sequence joins TRBV30 and TRBJ1-2; 9 bases agree with TRBD1. Trimming cost V 5 bases and J 7 bases; bases outside gene matches: 5. The CDR3 spans 12 residues. Germline V lookup: CDR1 GTSNPN, CDR2 SVGIG (reference sequence). CDR3 residues: CAWRGDRVGYTF. The CDR3 nucleotides are TGTGCCTGGCGCGGGGACAGGGTTGGCTACACCTTC.

The CDR3 protein is CASSLRLAIDTQYF. Here the CDR3 DNA reads TGTGCCAGCAGTTTACGCCTAGCAATAGATACGCAGTATTTT. The V and J genes are TRBV27 and TRBJ2-3; D perhaps matches TRBD2 (5 bases). CDR1 and CDR2 from the germline V gene are MNHEY and SMNVEV (reference sequence). V shed 2 bases and J shed 5 bases, with 11 bases lying between them. The CDR3 has 14 amino acids.

This clone appeared a few times. The V and J genes are TRBV7-2 and TRBJ2-3; D not resolved. V lost 4 bases and J 4 bases, leaving 12 bases between the germline ends. Germline values: CDR1 SGHTA, CDR2 FQGNSA. The CDR3 runs to 14 residues. CDR3 sequence reads: CASSSGRGADTQYF. CDR3 coding DNA: TGTGCCAGCAGCTCCGGACGTGGGGCAGATACGCAGTATTTT. The full variable domain, with the rest looked up from reference TRBV7-2 and TRBJ2-3, is GAGVSQSPSNKVTEKGKDVELRCDPISGHTALYWYRQSLGQGLEFLIYFQGNSAPDKSGLPSDRFSAERTGGSVSTLTIQRTQQEDSAVYLCASSSGRGADTQYFGPGTRLTVL.

J is TRBJ2-5 and V is TRBV7-9; TRBD2 aligns across 9 bases. Per germline, CDR1 SEHNR and CDR2 FQNEAQ (reference sequence). V shed 7 bases and J 3 bases; nucleotides not matched to a gene: 6. This CDR3 is 14 amino acids long. The CDR3 sequence: CASKVASGEETQYF. The CDR3 nucleotides read TGTGCCAGCAAGGTGGCTAGCGGGGAAGAGACCCAGTACTTC.

V usage is TRBV6-5 and J usage is TRBJ1-5; D is ambiguous. This CDR3 has 14 residues. V dropped 2 bases and J dropped 7 bases, with 12 bases sitting between them. Germline CDR1 MNHEY, CDR2 SVGAGI. CDR3 in amino acids: CASSYKATGQPQHF. CDR3 sequence (DNA): TGTGCCAGCAGTTACAAGGCGACGGGGCAGCCCCAGCATTTT.

This clone was counted only a few times. The rearrangement joins TRBV14 to TRBJ1-2, with TRBD1 identical over 7 bases. CDR3 length equals 17 residues. From germline, CDR1 is SGHDN and CDR2 FVKESK. The V and J ends lost 3 bases and 0 bases, in that order; junction bases with no gene match: 10. The CDR3 bases are TGTGCCAGCAGCCACAGAAATACAGGGGATACTAACTATGGCTACACCTTC. Encoded protein: CASSHRNTGDTNYGYTF.

The genes are TRBV7-2 and TRBJ2-7, with D perhaps TRBD1 (6 bases). Deletions cut 1 base from V and 8 bases from J, with 18 bases between. Per the germline V gene, CDR1 is SGHTA and CDR2 is FQGNSA. The CDR3 length is 15 residues. This CDR3 is CASSLEQGDPNQQYF. The CDR3, as DNA: TGTGCCAGCAGCTTAGAACAGGGAGACCCGAATCAGCAGTACTTC.

V and J are TRBV1 and TRBJ2-3; the tabulated D call, TRBD1, remains unverified against the DNA. TRBV1 is termed a pseudogene. The CDR3 runs to 16 residues. CDR3 amino acids: CTSSQDRCPVQDTQYF. CDR3 coding DNA: TGCACCAGCAGCCAAGATCGGTGCCCCGTACAGGATACGCAGTATTTT.

This clone was observed once. This chain links TRBV5-6 with TRBJ1-2; TRBD1 might be the D (6 bases). Germline loops: CDR1 SGHDT, CDR2 YYEEEE. V lost 4 bases and J lost 3, with 19 bases in between. The CDR3 is 16 amino acids. The CDR3 protein is CASSQYGGGSDYGYTF. CDR3 coding DNA: TGTGCCAGCAGCCAGTATGGGGGGGGCTCTGACTATGGCTACACCTTC. The entire variable domain, with the rest obtained from reference TRBV5-6 and TRBJ1-2, is as follows: DAGVTQSPTHLIKTRGQQVTLRCSPKSGHDTVSWYQQALGQGPQFIFQYYEEEERQRGNFPDRFSGHQFPNYSSELNVNALLLGDSALYLCASSQYGGGSDYGYTFGSGTRLTVV.

This rearrangement joins TRBV6-5 to TRBJ1-5; D gene unclear. The V gene lost 0 bases and the J gene lost 4 bases, with 10 bases spanning the gap. Germline V gene data show CDR1 as MNHEY and CDR2 as SVGAGI. The CDR3 covers 15 residues. CDR3 DNA: TGTGCCAGCAGTTACTCTTACAGAACTAATCAGCCCCAGCATTTT. Its protein product is CASSYSYRTNQPQHF.

The chain uses TRBV29-1 and TRBJ2-3, with D possibly being TRBD1 or TRBD2 (5 bases each). Germline V gene lookup returns CDR1 SQVTM and CDR2 ANQGSEA. Deletions cut 8 bases from V and 5 bases from J, with 11 bases between. The CDR3 contains 11 residues. CDR3 residues: CSPQRGDTQYF. The CDR3 DNA follows: TGCAGCCCTCAGAGGGGAGATACGCAGTATTTT.

In its sample, this clone was seen once. The CDR3 nucleotides are TGCGCCAGCAGACCTGGCGGGGTTAAAGAGACCCAGTACTTC. Its protein product is CASRPGGVKETQYF. V usage is TRBV5-1 and J usage is TRBJ2-5; D perhaps matches TRBD2 (6 bases). V was clipped by 5 bases and J by 3 bases, with 14 bases between them. The length of the CDR3 is 14 residues. Germline-derived CDR1 and CDR2 are SGHRS and YFSETQ.

DNA of the CDR3: TGTGCCAGCAGCAAGACAGGAAATCCTGGGGCCAACGTCCTGACTTTC. Translating it yields CASSKTGNPGANVLTF. The rearrangement links TRBV7-3 to TRBJ2-6; D is perhaps TRBD1 (6 bases). In germline, CDR1 is SGHTA, CDR2 FQGTGA. The CDR3 has 16 residues. Trimming took 5 bases from V and 2 from J, leaving 13 bases between them.

The chain combines TRBV28 with TRBJ1-1; D perhaps matches TRBD1 (6 bases). CDR1 is MDHEN and CDR2 is SYDVKM in the germline V gene. This CDR3 region has 13 residues. Trimming took 6 bases from V and 3 from J, leaving 11 bases between them. CDR3 coding DNA: TGTGCCAGCAGATTAAGGGGGGACACTGAAGCTTTCTTT. Amino acids: CASRLRGDTEAFF.

The gene calls are TRBV7-9 and TRBJ1-1; weak D call: TRBD1 (5 bases). The CDR3 length is 18 residues. Germline assignment: CDR1 SEHNR and CDR2 FQNEAQ (reference sequence). The V gene lost 4 bases and the J gene lost 3 bases, with 24 bases spanning the gap. CDR3 amino acids: CASSSTGTDEIIHTEAFF. For the CDR3, the DNA is TGTGCCAGCAGCTCTACCGGGACGGACGAAATAATTCACACTGAAGCTTTCTTT.

For the CDR3, the DNA is TGTGCCATCAGTGCCGGGACAGGGGATAATTCACCCCTCCACTTT. Its protein product is CAISAGTGDNSPLHF. The chain is built from TRBV10-3 and TRBJ1-6, with 10 bases matching TRBD1. Germline V lookup: CDR1 ENHRY, CDR2 SYGVKD. The length of the CDR3 is 15 residues. V lost 4 bases, J lost 5 bases, and 2 bases stayed unmatched.

This rearrangement joins TRBV19 to TRBJ2-6; TRBD1 or TRBD2 may be the D gene (6 bases each). Germline CDR1 LNHDA, CDR2 SQIVND (reference sequence). CDR3 length: 13 amino acids. The CDR3 region has the DNA TGTGCTGGGGGGCAGGCTGGGGCCAACGTCCTGACTTTC. This sequence encodes CAGGQAGANVLTF. Supplemented by reference TRBV19 and TRBJ2-6, the full variable domain reads DGGITQSPKYLFRKEGQNVTLSCEQNLNHDAMYWYRQDPGQGLRLIYYSQIVNDFQKGDIAEGYSVSREKKESFPLTVTSAQKNPTAFYLCAGGQAGANVLTFGAGSRLTVL.

This chain links TRBV6-5 with TRBJ1-1; D uncertain. CDR3 length: 13 amino acids. The V gene lost 8 bases and the J gene lost 4 bases, with 14 bases spanning the gap. CDR1 MNHEY and CDR2 SVGAGI come from the germline V gene. The CDR3, as DNA: TGTGCCAGCTACCTAGACACGTCCACTGAAGCTTTCTTT. Amino acids: CASYLDTSTEAFF.

The chain couples TRBV18 to TRBJ2-1, with 7 bases lining up with TRBD2. The ends lost 5 bases at V and 15 bases at J; junction bases unmatched: 13. CDR3 length: 13 amino acids. Germline V gives CDR1 KGHSH, CDR2 LQKENI. The CDR3 DNA reads as TGTGCCAGCTCAACCGCAGAGCGGGGATTAGTGTTCTTC. Translated, it gives CASSTAERGLVFF.

This chain connects TRBV28 to TRBJ1-3; D remains unclear. Germline V gene sequence: CDR1 MDHEN, CDR2 SYDVKM. This CDR3 contains 18 residues. The V gene lost 5 bases and the J gene lost 0 bases, with 20 bases spanning the gap. CDR3 DNA sequence: TGTGCCAGCAGTATGACCTCTCAATGGGCCTTCTCTGGAAACACCATATATTTT. It translates to CASSMTSQWAFSGNTIYF.

V usage is TRBV6-5 and J usage is TRBJ1-4, with D possibly matching TRBD1 (6 bases). Trimming pared 5 bases from V and 1 base from J, leaving 8 bases between. This CDR3 has 14 residues. Germline-derived CDR1 and CDR2 are MNHEY and SVGAGI. The CDR3 sequence: CASSTGLTNEKLFF. The CDR3 DNA reads TGTGCCAGCAGTACAGGGCTAACTAATGAAAAACTGTTTTTT.

This rearrangement joins TRBV7-9 to TRBJ1-3; 8 bases are shared with TRBD1. The CDR3 is made up of 16 amino acids. Germline values: CDR1 SEHNR, CDR2 FQNEAQ (reference sequence). Germline trimming cut 4 bases from V and 4 bases from J; bases unmatched to any gene: 9. The CDR3 DNA reads as TGTGCCAGCAGCTCCCCGGACAGGGCTGCCGGAAACACCATATATTTT. As protein: CASSSPDRAAGNTIYF.

The V gene is TRBV27, the J gene TRBJ2-2; D not resolved. The germline CDR1 and CDR2 sequences are MNHEY and SMNVEV (reference sequence). This CDR3 is 13 amino acids long. V lost 6 bases and J 5 bases, leaving 10 bases between the germline ends. The chain's CDR3 is CASRFPGTGELFF. The DNA for the CDR3 is TGTGCCAGCAGGTTTCCAGGTACCGGGGAGCTGTTTTTT.

This rearrangement joins TRBV6-1 to TRBJ1-4, with 9 positions matching TRBD1. After removal of 2 bases from V and 8 bases from J, the junction contained 9 bases not matched to a gene. CDR3 size: 16 residues. Germline lookup yields CDR1 MNHNS and CDR2 SASEGT. CDR3 nucleotide sequence: TGTGCCAGCAGTGAATCACCGGGACAGGGTGGGGAAAAACTGTTTTTT. Protein: CASSESPGQGGEKLFF.